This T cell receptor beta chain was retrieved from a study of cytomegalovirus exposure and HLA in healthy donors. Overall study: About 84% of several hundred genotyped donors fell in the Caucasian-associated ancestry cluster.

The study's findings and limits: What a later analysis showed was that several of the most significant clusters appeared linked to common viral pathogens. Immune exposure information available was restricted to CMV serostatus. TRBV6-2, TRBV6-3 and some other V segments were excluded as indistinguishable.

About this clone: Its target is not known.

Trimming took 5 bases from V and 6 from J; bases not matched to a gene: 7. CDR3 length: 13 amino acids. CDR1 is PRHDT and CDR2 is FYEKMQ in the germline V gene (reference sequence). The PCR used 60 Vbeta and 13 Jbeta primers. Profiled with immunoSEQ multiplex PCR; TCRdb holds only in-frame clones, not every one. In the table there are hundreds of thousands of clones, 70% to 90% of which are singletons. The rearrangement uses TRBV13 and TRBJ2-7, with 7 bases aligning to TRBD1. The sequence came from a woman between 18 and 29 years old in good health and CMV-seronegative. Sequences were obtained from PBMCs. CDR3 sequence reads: CASSPGTVGEQYF. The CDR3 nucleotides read TGTGCCAGCAGCCCCGGGACAGTGGGCGAGCAGTACTTC.